Below, 7 T cell receptor beta chains from the same sample are listed, as sequenced in a study of technical replicates of blood from a handful of donors. This table comes from immunoSEQ multiplex PCR, and its TCRdb copy is limited to in-frame clones, with some not included. The sample consists of over 70,000 clones, roughly 89% of them appearing once. The sample taken for sequencing was T cells isolated from PBMCs. These TCRs come from a human donor in good health.

Details on this clone: One end of the junction is discordant with germline, which a read error may explain. The chain employs TRBV6-1 and TRBJ1-2; D is ambiguous. This CDR3 is built from 12 residues. The germline V gene has CDR1 MNHNS and CDR2 SASEGT. The CDR3 is CAGRNSAWGYTF. The CDR3 coding sequence is TGTGCCGGCAGGAACAGTGCATGGGGCTACACCTTC.

The V call is TRBV9, the J call TRBJ2-7, with D perhaps matching TRBD2 (6 bases). CDR1 and CDR2 (germline): SGDLS, YYNGEE. The CDR3 runs 15 residues. V lost 0 bases, J lost 1 base, and 11 bases lay in between. The CDR3 loop is CASSVAGGTSYEQYF. The DNA of the CDR3 is TGTGCCAGCAGCGTAGCCGGCGGGACTTCCTACGAGCAGTACTTC.

This chain uses TRBV6-5 with TRBJ2-1, with 9 bases that match TRBD1. The CDR3 consists of 14 residues. CDR1 is MNHEY and CDR2 is SVGAGI in the germline V gene. Trimming removed 5 bases from V and 7 bases from J; junction bases left unmatched: 6. CDR3 residues: CASSPDRGRNEQFF. The CDR3 DNA sequence: TGTGCCAGCAGTCCGGACAGGGGCAGGAATGAGCAGTTCTTC.

V and J are TRBV14 and TRBJ2-4; 8 nucleotides match TRBD1. Trimming removed 0 bases from V and 8 bases from J; junction bases left unmatched: 9. CDR1 and CDR2 (germline): SGHDN, FVKESK. This CDR3 has 16 amino acids. The CDR3 DNA sequence: TGTGCCAGCAGCCAAGACCTGACAGGGGTCGCGGACATTCAGTACTTC. Translating gives CASSQDLTGVADIQYF.

V is TRBV27 and J is TRBJ2-2, with TRBD1 as a possible D gene (5 bases). Trimming cost V 5 bases and J 4 bases, with 14 bases left between them. There are 15 residues in the CDR3. Looked up from germline, CDR1 is MNHEY and CDR2 is SMNVEV (reference sequence). The CDR3 here is CASSLDRLPTGELFF. CDR3 nucleotide sequence: TGTGCCAGCAGTCTCGACAGATTACCCACCGGGGAGCTGTTTTTT.

A note on this clone: This could be a read error, since a much larger clone is one nucleotide away. The V call is TRBV6-6, the J call TRBJ2-2, with 8 positions matching TRBD2. V was pared by 8 bases and J by 5 bases, with 4 bases of the junction left unmatched. The CDR3 covers 13 residues. CDR1 MNHNY and CDR2 SVGAGI come from the germline V gene (reference sequence). CDR3 sequence: CASGERETGELFF. In nucleotides, the CDR3 is TGTGCCAGCGGTGAGCGGGAGACCGGGGAGCTGTTTTTT.

The chain carries TRBV7-8 and TRBJ2-7, with TRBD2 identical over 8 bases. The CDR3 sequence is 16 residues long. V shed 2 bases, J shed 2 bases, and the junction held 8 bases outside the gene matches. Germline values: CDR1 SGHVS, CDR2 FQNEAQ. The CDR3 sequence is CASSLSDSGATYEQYF. The CDR3 DNA sequence: TGTGCCAGCAGCTTAAGCGATAGCGGGGCCACCTACGAGCAGTACTTC.